This passage covers 20 T cell receptor beta chains from one sample sequenced in a study of T cell clones after liver transplantation (dated by TCRdb to between 2018 and 2021). The library was obtained by the immunoSEQ multiplex PCR assay. TCRdb re-hosts the immuneACCESS table, in-frame sequences only. Its copies lack some clones; in the studies checked, an unresolved V gene accounts for under half of them, and the cause for the rest is not known. Present in this sample are about 68,000 clones, 92% of which were seen just once. The top ten hold approximately 0.92% of the sample. Material: CD4+ T cells from blood, obtained about 27 months after liver transplant. Receptors were obtained from a human patient who received a liver transplant. After a transplant, the donor of the graft may account for some T cells.

This clone has just a few counts. The CDR3 sequence is CASSPTLAGGTYNEQFF. Here the CDR3 DNA reads TGTGCCAGCTCACCAACACTAGCGGGAGGAACCTACAATGAGCAGTTCTTC. This chain connects TRBV18 to TRBJ2-1; 12 bases are shared with TRBD2. This CDR3 contains 17 residues. Germline V gene lookup returns CDR1 KGHSH and CDR2 LQKENI. V gave up 2 bases and J gave up 2 bases; unmatched junction bases: 4.

This clone was recorded only once. The genes are TRBV7-6 and TRBJ2-3; either TRBD1 or TRBD2 may fit D (6 bases each). This CDR3 spans 15 amino acids. Trimming took off 5 bases at V and 2 bases at J, with 14 bases between the two ends. Germline V gives CDR1 SGHVS, CDR2 FNYEAQ. DNA of the CDR3: TGTGCCAGCAGCCCGAGGGGGACTTACACAGATACGCAGTATTTT. Protein sequence: CASSPRGTYTDTQYF.

The chain recombines TRBV2 with TRBJ2-5; D is uncertain. V was trimmed by 4 bases and J by 4 bases, leaving 10 bases between them. Per germline, CDR1 SNHLY and CDR2 FYNNEI. This CDR3 has 13 amino acids. The chain's CDR3 is CASSATARETQYF. The CDR3 coding sequence is TGTGCCAGCAGTGCTACCGCCCGAGAGACCCAGTACTTC.

The chain has TRBV18 and TRBJ1-2; 8 nucleotides line up with TRBD1. Germline V gene lookup returns CDR1 KGHSH and CDR2 LQKENI. This CDR3 is built from 13 residues. Trimming took 5 bases from V and 4 from J; bases not matched to a gene: 3. The CDR3 loop is CASSTTGVYGYTF. The CDR3 DNA is TGTGCCAGCTCAACGACAGGGGTCTATGGCTACACCTTC.

The CDR3 loop is CASSLDQDSYTDTQYF. The CDR3 coding sequence is TGTGCCAGCAGCTTAGATCAGGACAGCTACACAGATACGCAGTATTTT. This chain links TRBV11-3 with TRBJ2-3, with D perhaps matching TRBD1 (6 bases). This CDR3 is 16 amino acids long. Germline V gene lookup returns CDR1 SGHNT and CDR2 YENEEA. The V end lost 0 bases, the J end lost 2 bases, and 12 bases lay between the germline ends.

The V and J genes are TRBV9 and TRBJ2-3, with 8 nucleotides matching TRBD2. CDR1 and CDR2 from the germline V gene are SGDLS and YYNGEE. The V segment lost 4 bases and the J segment 0 bases; nucleotides outside the gene matches: 7. This CDR3 has 16 residues. The CDR3: CASSFRAGASTDTQYF. The DNA for the CDR3 is TGTGCCAGCAGCTTCCGAGCGGGAGCTAGCACAGATACGCAGTATTTT.

This rearrangement joins TRBV2 to TRBJ2-7; TRBD2 aligns across 7 bases. Germline V gives CDR1 SNHLY, CDR2 FYNNEI. CDR3 size: 14 residues. After removal of 8 bases from V and 1 base from J, the junction contained 8 bases not matched to a gene. The CDR3 region has the DNA TGTGCCAGCCTCCGGGGGAGGGAGTCCTACGAGCAGTACTTC. It specifies CASLRGRESYEQYF.

The chain joins TRBV19 to TRBJ2-6; 11 nucleotides agree with TRBD1. The germline V gene encodes CDR1 LNHDA and CDR2 SQIVND (reference sequence). V dropped 5 bases and J dropped 1; count of bases not matched to a gene: 4. The CDR3 is 17 amino acids. The CDR3 sequence is CASSLGTGGSGANVLTF. The CDR3 region has the DNA TGTGCCAGTAGTTTGGGGACAGGGGGTTCTGGGGCCAACGTCCTGACTTTC.

This clone was recorded only once. The rearrangement joins TRBV4-2 to TRBJ2-1, with D hard to call. The length of the CDR3 is 19 residues. Germline-derived CDR1 and CDR2 are LGHNA and YNFKEQ. The V end was cut by 0 bases, the J end by 2 bases, with 20 bases between. CDR3 nucleotide sequence: TGTGCCAGCAGCCAAGACTTACTCTCTGTCTCACCAACCTACAATGAGCAGTTCTTC. Amino acids: CASSQDLLSVSPTYNEQFF.

This chain links TRBV9 with TRBJ2-2; no reliable D call. Germline V gives CDR1 SGDLS, CDR2 YYNGEE. The CDR3 is 15 amino acids. V shed 1 base and J shed 4 bases, with 11 bases lying between them. CDR3 loop: CASSVMAELTGELFF. In DNA, the CDR3 is TGTGCCAGCAGCGTAATGGCAGAACTCACCGGGGAGCTGTTTTTT.

The chain recombines TRBV9 with TRBJ2-7, with 8 bases that match TRBD1. Trimming took 3 bases from V and 4 from J; bases not matched to a gene: 6. The CDR3 has 14 residues. Germline loops: CDR1 SGDLS, CDR2 YYNGEE. CDR3 nucleotides: TGTGCCAGCAGCGCCGGACAGGGCTTATACGAGCAGTACTTC. Its protein is CASSAGQGLYEQYF.

The V and J genes are TRBV28 and TRBJ2-1; no reliable D call. Germline CDR1 reads MDHEN; CDR2 reads SYDVKM. The ends were cut back, 3 bases at V and 4 bases at J, with 4 bases in the middle. The CDR3 consists of 12 residues. The CDR3 loop reads CASSLQYNEQFF. CDR3 DNA sequence: TGTGCCAGCAGTTTGCAGTACAATGAGCAGTTCTTC.

V is TRBV19 and J is TRBJ1-3; D might be TRBD1 (6 bases). V lost 7 bases to trimming and J lost 2 bases, with 15 bases between them. Germline V gives CDR1 LNHDA, CDR2 SQIVND (reference sequence). The length of the CDR3 is 15 residues. This CDR3 is CASNVQGVAGNTIYF. DNA for the CDR3: TGTGCCAGTAACGTACAGGGTGTGGCTGGAAACACCATATATTTT.

Notes on this clone: Germline and junction disagree at one end, which may indicate a read error. This chain links TRBV11-3 with TRBJ1-2; tentative D call: TRBD1 (6 bases). The CDR3 is 14 amino acids. Looked up from germline, CDR1 is SGHNT and CDR2 is YENEEA. The CDR3 sequence: CASSPTRGGGAVSF. CDR3 in DNA: TGTGCCAGCAGCCCAACCCGAGGGGGAGGCGCCGTCTCCTTC.

The V gene is TRBV11-3, the J gene TRBJ2-3; 8 bases are a match to TRBD2. Germline-derived CDR1 and CDR2 are SGHNT and YENEEA. Trimming at V came to 5 bases and at J to 5 bases, leaving 15 bases not matched to a gene. This CDR3 contains 17 residues. This CDR3 is CASSPRPSGSRGDTQYF. CDR3 DNA: TGTGCCAGCAGCCCTCGCCCTAGCGGGTCCCGGGGAGATACGCAGTATTTT.

The chain links TRBV7-8 to TRBJ2-7; 9 nucleotides match TRBD2. The CDR3 length is 15 residues. With 2 bases clipped from V and 3 bases from J, the junction kept 5 bases outside the gene matches. Germline CDR1 SGHVS, CDR2 FQNEAQ. CDR3 sequence: CASSLTAGGLYEQYF. The DNA for the CDR3 is TGTGCCAGCAGCTTAACAGCGGGAGGTCTCTACGAGCAGTACTTC.

The chain has TRBV11-2 and TRBJ1-1; D gene uncertain. Germline V lookup: CDR1 SGHAT, CDR2 FQNNGV. The CDR3 loop spans 14 amino acids. The ends were cut back, 5 bases at V and 0 bases at J, with 10 bases in the middle. In DNA form, the CDR3 reads TGTGCCAGCAGCCTACGGACGGTGAACACTGAAGCTTTCTTT. It encodes CASSLRTVNTEAFF.

This chain connects TRBV7-2 to TRBJ1-1, with 9 nucleotides matching TRBD1. V shed 5 bases, J shed 0 bases, and the junction held 10 bases outside the gene matches. In germline, CDR1 is SGHTA, CDR2 FQGNSA. This CDR3 spans 17 amino acids. CDR3: CASSPPGQGDMNTEAFF. The DNA of the CDR3 is TGTGCCAGCAGCCCCCCGGGACAGGGTGACATGAACACTGAAGCTTTCTTT.

The V gene is TRBV10-3, the J gene TRBJ2-5; D may correspond to TRBD1 or TRBD2 (5 bases each). The CDR3 has 16 amino acids. Germline V gives CDR1 ENHRY, CDR2 SYGVKD. Trimming removed 6 bases at V and 7 bases at J, with 24 bases between. The CDR3 loop is CAIRGDSSLGISTQYF. DNA of the CDR3: TGTGCCATCAGGGGGGATAGCAGTTTGGGGATTTCGACCCAGTACTTC.

The chain is built from TRBV9 and TRBJ2-1, with 8 positions matching TRBD2. The CDR3 extends over 15 amino acids. V lost 3 bases to trimming and J lost 8 bases; unmatched junction nucleotides: 10. Germline V gives CDR1 SGDLS, CDR2 YYNGEE. In nucleotides, the CDR3 is TGTGCCAGCAGCGCGGGGACTAGTGGGTCGTATGAGCAGTTCTTC. Its translation is CASSAGTSGSYEQFF. Variable domain in full (rest from reference TRBV9 and TRBJ2-1): DSGVTQTPKHLITATGQRVTLRCSPRSGDLSVYWYQQSLDQGLQFLIQYYNGEERAKGNILERFSAQQFPDLHSELNLSSLELGDSALYFCASSAGTSGSYEQFFGPGTRLTVL.